These 17 T cell receptor beta chains were sequenced from one sample in a study of blood T cell repertoires in COVID-19 (TCRdb year 2020). The library was prepared using the immunoSEQ multiplex PCR assay. TCRdb took over this immuneACCESS table, retaining in-frame rearrangements with V and J assigned. Such tables are incomplete; in checked studies, under half of the missing clones stem from an unresolved V gene, and the remainder is unexplained. Recorded for this sample are about 290,000 clones; roughly 90% of them occurred a single time. 8.5% to 14% of the sample belongs to the ten largest clones. The sample taken for sequencing was peripheral blood. Source of these receptors: a woman aged 25 to 39 with COVID-19, enrolled during active disease.

CDR3 loop: CASSSTGGTSSYEQYF. CDR3 DNA: TGCGCCAGCAGCTCTACAGGGGGTACGAGCTCCTACGAGCAGTACTTC. The chain is built from TRBV5-1 and TRBJ2-7, with TRBD1 identical over 8 bases. Germline values: CDR1 SGHRS, CDR2 YFSETQ. CDR3 length: 16 amino acids. J lost 0 bases, V lost 3 bases, and 8 bases had no gene match. Using reference TRBV5-1 and TRBJ2-7 for the parts outside the CDR3, the full variable domain is KAGVTQTPRYLIKTRGQQVTLSCSPISGHRSVSWYQQTPGQGLQFLFEYFSETQRNKGNFPGRFSGRQFSNSRSEMNVSTLELGDSALYLCASSSTGGTSSYEQYFGPGTRLTVT.

This sequence joins TRBV7-8 and TRBJ2-1; D not resolved. The V end was cut by 4 bases, the J end by 7 bases, with 11 bases between. This CDR3 contains 13 residues. Germline CDR1 is SGHVS and CDR2 is FQNEAQ. The CDR3 bases are TGTGCCAGCAGCTCTAACATGAGGAATGAGCAGTTCTTC. It is translated as CASSSNMRNEQFF. Using reference TRBV7-8 and TRBJ2-1 for the parts outside the CDR3, the full variable domain is GAGVSQSPRYKVAKRGQDVALRCDPISGHVSLFWYQQALGQGPEFLTYFQNEAQLDKSGLPSDRFFAERPEGSVSTLKIQRTQQEDSAVYLCASSSNMRNEQFFGPGTRLTVL.

V gene TRBV27 combines with J gene TRBJ1-5; weak D call: TRBD1 (6 bases). Germline CDR1 MNHEY, CDR2 SMNVEV (reference sequence). Trimming shortened V by 5 bases and J by 7 bases, and 15 bases separated the two germline ends. This CDR3 spans 14 amino acids. DNA for the CDR3: TGTGCCAGCAGTCAAGGGGGGGCTTGGCAGCCCCAGCATTTT. Encoded protein: CASSQGGAWQPQHF.

In this sample, this clone turned up once. This sequence joins TRBV30 and TRBJ1-1; D may be TRBD1 (6 bases). CDR1 is GTSNPN, CDR2 SVGIG, per germline (reference sequence). This CDR3 region has 16 residues. Deletions cut 1 base from V and 3 bases from J, with 18 bases between. The CDR3 sequence: CAWSEWGQSQDTEAFF. The CDR3 coding sequence is TGTGCCTGGAGTGAGTGGGGGCAAAGTCAAGACACTGAAGCTTTCTTT. Full variable domain (remainder filled in from reference TRBV30 and TRBJ1-1): SQTIHQWPATLVQPVGSPLSLECTVEGTSNPNLYWYRQAAGRGLQLLFYSVGIGQISSEVPQNLSASRPQDRQFILSSKKLLLSDSGFYLCAWSEWGQSQDTEAFFGQGTRLTVV.

This rearrangement joins TRBV10-3 to TRBJ2-7; 9 nucleotides line up with TRBD1. The CDR3 loop spans 14 amino acids. V lost 6 bases, J lost 3 bases, and 6 bases stayed unmatched. The germline V gene has CDR1 ENHRY and CDR2 SYGVKD. The CDR3 coding sequence is TGTGCCATCAGCGAAGGGACAGGGTACTACGAGCAGTACTTC. Translation: CAISEGTGYYEQYF.

This clone was detected only once. J is TRBJ2-4 and V is TRBV21-1; the table's D call, TRBD1, was not checked against the DNA. TRBV21-1 is marked as a pseudogene. The CDR3 covers 20 residues. CDR3 region: CASSPSNWSGGGLAKNIQYF. DNA for the CDR3: TGTGCCAGCAGCCCCTCGAATTGGTCAGGGGGAGGACTAGCCAAAAACATTCAGTACTTC.

The rearrangement links TRBV7-2 to TRBJ1-5, with D possibly matching TRBD1 (6 bases). The CDR3 length is 16 residues. V was pared by 5 bases and J by 4 bases, with 18 bases between. CDR1 and CDR2 (germline): SGHTA, FQGNSA. The CDR3 DNA sequence: TGTGCCAGCAGCCCGACAGGAGCTGGACCTAATCAGCCCCAGCATTTT. Translation: CASSPTGAGPNQPQHF.

V and J are TRBV5-1 and TRBJ1-6; 7 bases agree with TRBD1. This CDR3 spans 17 amino acids. Germline loops: CDR1 SGHRS, CDR2 YFSETQ. V was clipped by 4 bases and J by 0 bases; unmatched bases: 7. The CDR3: CASSDRDTSSYNSPLHF. DNA of the CDR3: TGCGCCAGCAGCGACAGGGACACGAGCTCCTATAATTCACCCCTCCACTTT.

V and J are TRBV6-5 and TRBJ1-5; a possible D gene is TRBD1 (6 bases). The V gene lost 9 bases and the J gene lost 7 bases, with 16 bases spanning the gap. CDR3 size: 13 residues. The V gene's germline CDR1 is MNHEY and CDR2 SVGAGI. CDR3 protein: CASEGGGGQPQHF. The CDR3 bases are TGTGCCAGTGAAGGTGGGGGCGGACAGCCCCAGCATTTT.

The chain couples TRBV4-1 to TRBJ2-1; possibly TRBD1 for D (5 bases). Germline V gives CDR1 MGHRA, CDR2 YSYEKL. CDR3 length: 14 residues. The ends were cut back, 2 bases at V and 9 bases at J, with 14 bases in the middle. The CDR3 sequence is CASSQKSGISEQFF. DNA of the CDR3: TGCGCCAGCAGCCAAAAGTCAGGGATTAGTGAGCAGTTCTTC.

The chain joins TRBV28 to TRBJ1-2; 7 positions agree with TRBD1. Losses at the gene ends were 6 bases for V and 4 bases for J; bases not matched to a gene: 5. Germline-derived CDR1 and CDR2 are MDHEN and SYDVKM. This CDR3 spans 13 amino acids. In DNA form, the CDR3 reads TGTGCCAGCAGCCGGGGACAGATCTATGGCTACACCTTC. Translating it yields CASSRGQIYGYTF.

V is TRBV2 and J is TRBJ2-2; possible D gene TRBD1, 8 bases. Looked up from germline, CDR1 is SNHLY and CDR2 is FYNNEI. V was clipped by 6 bases and J by 11 bases, with 16 bases between them. This CDR3 contains 13 residues. CDR3 loop: CASRATGEGELFF. The CDR3 DNA reads as TGTGCCAGCAGAGCGACAGGGGAGGGTGAGCTGTTTTTT.

The chain carries TRBV5-6 and TRBJ1-6; 7 bases fit TRBD1. The CDR3 runs to 12 residues. The V gene's germline CDR1 is SGHDT and CDR2 YYEEEE. The J segment lost 16 bases and the V segment lost 3 bases, leaving 7 bases of the junction unmatched. DNA of the CDR3: TGTGCCAGCAGCTGGGGGACAGAGCTTCTCCACTTT. Translating it yields CASSWGTELLHF.

The chain links TRBV6-5 to TRBJ1-1; perhaps TRBD1 as D (5 bases). V was trimmed by 0 bases and J by 6 bases, leaving 8 bases between them. Germline-derived CDR1 and CDR2 are MNHEY and SVGAGI. The CDR3 totals 13 residues. The CDR3 DNA is TGTGCCAGCAGTTACTCAGAAGGGGCTGAAGCTTTCTTT. Its translation: CASSYSEGAEAFF.

The chain employs TRBV6-1 and TRBJ1-1; D is undetermined. The length of the CDR3 is 13 residues. The germline gives CDR1 MNHNS, CDR2 SASEGT. V was clipped by 0 bases and J by 11 bases, with 13 bases between them. The CDR3 bases are TGTGCCAGCAGTGAAGCGAGAGGGTTAGTGGCTTTCTTT. It encodes CASSEARGLVAFF.

The chain employs TRBV7-2 and TRBJ1-3; D is uncertain. V was pared by 1 base and J by 0 bases, with 13 bases between. Germline V gene data show CDR1 as SGHTA and CDR2 as FQGNSA. The CDR3 is 17 amino acids. CDR3 sequence: CASSLVLLVNSGNTIYF. The DNA for the CDR3 is TGTGCCAGCAGCTTAGTGCTTTTAGTAAACTCTGGAAACACCATATATTTT.

V gene TRBV11-2 combines with J gene TRBJ1-1, with D tentatively TRBD1 (5 bases). This CDR3 has 19 residues. CDR1 is SGHAT and CDR2 is FQNNGV in the germline V gene. The V and J ends lost 1 base and 3 bases respectively, with 24 bases between them. The CDR3 loop is CASSLVPSGLGSRHTEAFF. The DNA of the CDR3 is TGTGCCAGCAGCTTAGTACCCTCAGGGTTAGGGTCTCGGCACACTGAAGCTTTCTTT.